This entry concerns a single T cell receptor (beta chain). Antigen specificity is unknown. While the first cohort had 700 or so subjects, the donors belonged to the separate validation cohort of over a hundred subjects. The protocol was immunoSEQ multiplex PCR, while the TCRdb copy is restricted to in-frame clones and leaves out a portion. Among over 200,000 clones listed, 65% to 85% were seen once. The sample belongs to a study of cytomegalovirus exposure and HLA in healthy donors. Study context: The 90 to 150 validation repertoires used a platform that matched the one used for the roughly 700 first-cohort repertoires, as a later analysis reported. Study-wide findings and caveats: Cytomegalovirus association was listed for approximately 150 TCR beta chains. Under in vitro conditions, three CMV-associated chains were confirmed as specific for CMV antigens.

V was cut by 0 bases and J by 1 base, with 11 bases left in between. Germline V gives CDR1 SGDLS, CDR2 YYNGEE. The CDR3 runs 15 residues. The rearrangement links TRBV9 to TRBJ2-7; D is unclear. The TCR was taken from a woman aged 25 to 45 in good health and CMV-seropositive. Sequencing was done on a sample of PBMCs. The CDR3: CASSVEDVESYEQYF. DNA for the CDR3: TGTGCCAGCAGCGTAGAGGATGTCGAGTCCTACGAGCAGTACTTC. Together with reference TRBV9 and TRBJ2-7, the CDR3 gives the full variable domain: DSGVTQTPKHLITATGQRVTLRCSPRSGDLSVYWYQQSLDQGLQFLIQYYNGEERAKGNILERFSAQQFPDLHSELNLSSLELGDSALYFCASSVEDVESYEQYFGPGTRLTVT.